This T cell receptor beta chain comes out of a study of identical twins. Findings of the study overall: Analyses based on zero insertions could be partly confounded by invariant MAIT and iNKT cells.

This clonotype has at least ten counts. As yet, its antigen is unknown. In TCRdb, the 5' RACE reads were re-called with MiXCR into one record per CDR3 protein. In the table there are some 710,000 distinct CDR3 sequences, 6.1% of which are singletons. The CDR3 is made up of 15 amino acids. V was pared by 1 base and J by 2 bases, with 11 bases between. Material for sequencing was naive T cells sorted from blood. The chain employs TRBV12-3 or TRBV12-4 and TRBJ2-5, with unresolved D. The clonotype comes from a man in his late teens or twenties in good health. The CDR3 DNA is TGTGCCAGCAGTTTAGAAGGGTTTAGACAAGAGACCCAGTACTTC. Its translation is CASSLEGFRQETQYF.